One and the same sample provided the 24 T cell receptor beta chains below, sequenced in a study of blood T cell repertoires in COVID-19. Repertoires were generated with immunoSEQ multiplex PCR, while TCRdb's copy carries only in-frame clones and drops some. The sample shows roughly 74,000 clones, roughly 89% of them seen only once. The sample taken for sequencing was PBMCs or T cells enriched from blood (not recorded which). These TCRs come from a woman aged 45-59 years with acute COVID-19.

The DNA of the CDR3 is TGTGCCAGCAGCCTACGACTAGCGGGAGCCAATGAGCAGTTCTTC. Encoded protein: CASSLRLAGANEQFF. The rearrangement links TRBV7-8 to TRBJ2-1, with 12 bases that match TRBD2. Per the germline V gene, CDR1 is SGHVS and CDR2 is FQNEAQ. After removal of 5 bases from V and 6 bases from J, the junction contained 5 bases not matched to a gene. This CDR3 has 15 amino acids.

This clone appeared a few times. The chain uses TRBV19 and TRBJ1-2; 7 bases line up with TRBD1. The trim removed 5 bases at V and 2 bases at J, leaving 5 bases unmatched. The CDR3 is 14 amino acids. Germline V gives CDR1 LNHDA, CDR2 SQIVND (reference sequence). The CDR3, as DNA: TGTGCCAGTAGTCCCCAGGGGGTCAACTATGGCTACACCTTC. It translates to CASSPQGVNYGYTF.

This clone has only a few counts. The sample has other DNA sequences that encode this CDR3 too. The chain carries TRBV9 and TRBJ2-7; no clear D. The CDR3 has 13 residues. Germline loops: CDR1 SGDLS, CDR2 YYNGEE. Trimming took off 0 bases at V and 1 base at J, with 5 bases between the two ends. CDR3 region: CASSVGGSYEQYF. CDR3 bases: TGTGCCAGCAGCGTAGGAGGATCCTACGAGCAGTACTTC.

The chain combines TRBV27 with TRBJ2-3; TRBD1 matches 7 bases. V shed 6 bases, J shed 2 bases, and the junction held 5 bases outside the gene matches. This CDR3 spans 14 amino acids. Looked up from germline, CDR1 is MNHEY and CDR2 is SMNVEV (reference sequence). CDR3 sequence: CASSRQGATDTQYF. Written as DNA, the CDR3 is TGTGCCAGCAGCCGACAGGGAGCCACAGATACGCAGTATTTT.

V usage is TRBV11-1 and J usage is TRBJ2-7; TRBD2 aligns across 11 bases. This CDR3 spans 13 amino acids. The germline CDR1 and CDR2 sequences are SGHAT and FQDESV (reference sequence). V lost 6 bases and J lost 6; bases outside the gene matches: 4. The CDR3 DNA follows: TGTGCCAGCAGACTAGCGGGAGTGGGCGAGCAGTACTTC. Protein product: CASRLAGVGEQYF.

This clone occurred once. The rearrangement uses TRBV19 and TRBJ1-2; no reliable D call. CDR3 length: 14 residues. V shed 1 base and J shed 2 bases, with 8 bases lying between them. Germline V gives CDR1 LNHDA, CDR2 SQIVND (reference sequence). This CDR3 reads CASSIGLGNYGYTF. The DNA of the CDR3 is TGTGCCAGTAGTATAGGTCTAGGAAACTATGGCTACACCTTC.

V and J are TRBV29-1 and TRBJ2-1; 9 bases are a match to TRBD2. The length of the CDR3 is 14 residues. The junction had 11 bases not matched to a gene; V was cut back by 7 bases and J by 7 bases. Per germline, CDR1 SQVTM and CDR2 ANQGSEA. CDR3 amino acids: CSAGSGTSPNEQFF. CDR3 DNA: TGCAGCGCCGGATCCGGGACTAGCCCAAATGAGCAGTTCTTC.

Turning to this clone: The junction and the germline gene differ at one end; a read error may be behind it. The chain has TRBV12-3 or TRBV12-4 and TRBJ1-2, with a weak D call TRBD1 (5 bases). The CDR3 has 12 amino acids. The CDR3 protein is CATSDRVRGYTF. CDR3 bases: TGTGCCACCAGTGACAGAGTACGTGGCTACACCTTC.

The V gene is TRBV7-2, the J gene TRBJ1-2, with D uncertain. The V gene's germline CDR1 is SGHTA and CDR2 FQGNSA. This CDR3 comprises 15 residues. V was cut by 1 base and J by 1 base, with 10 bases left in between. CDR3 loop: CASSLDYSLNYGYTF. In DNA form, the CDR3 reads TGTGCCAGCAGCTTAGATTATAGTCTTAACTATGGCTACACCTTC. Full variable domain (rest looked up from reference TRBV7-2 and TRBJ1-2): GAGVSQSPSNKVTEKGKDVELRCDPISGHTALYWYRQSLGQGLEFLIYFQGNSAPDKSGLPSDRFSAERTGGSVSTLTIQRTQQEDSAVYLCASSLDYSLNYGYTFGSGTRLTVV.

This sequence joins TRBV9 and TRBJ1-2, with D perhaps TRBD1 (6 bases). The germline CDR1 and CDR2 sequences are SGDLS and YYNGEE. Between the trimmed V and J ends, which lost 3 bases and 5 bases, there was a span of 14 bases. The CDR3 sequence is 14 residues long. CDR3 coding DNA: TGTGCCAGCAGCGGCCGAGGACAGCGATATGGCTACACCTTC. Residues: CASSGRGQRYGYTF.

The gene calls are TRBV19 and TRBJ2-1; tentative D call: TRBD1 (7 bases). The CDR3 totals 14 residues. Germline lookup yields CDR1 LNHDA and CDR2 SQIVND (reference sequence). The V end lost 6 bases, the J end lost 9 bases, and 18 bases lay between the germline ends. CDR3: CASSPLSQGGEQFF. The CDR3 region has the DNA TGTGCCAGTAGCCCCCTCAGCCAGGGGGGTGAGCAGTTCTTC.

This sequence joins TRBV19 and TRBJ2-5; D is perhaps TRBD1 (6 bases). The V gene lost 1 base and the J gene lost 3 bases, with 9 bases spanning the gap. Germline CDR1 and CDR2: LNHDA and SQIVND (reference sequence). This CDR3 is 14 amino acids long. The CDR3 coding sequence is TGTGCCAGTAGTATAGGTTGGACAGAAGAGACCCAGTACTTC. This gives the protein CASSIGWTEETQYF.

The V call is TRBV27, the J call TRBJ2-7; D possibly corresponds to TRBD1 (6 bases). The germline gives CDR1 MNHEY, CDR2 SMNVEV (reference sequence). The CDR3 runs 13 residues. Trimming took off 5 bases at V and 6 bases at J, with 14 bases between the two ends. CDR3: CASSRGQSLEQYF. As DNA, the CDR3 is TGTGCCAGCAGTAGAGGACAGTCCCTCGAGCAGTACTTC.

V is TRBV12-5 and J is TRBJ1-4; perhaps TRBD1 as D (5 bases). The CDR3 totals 16 residues. From germline, CDR1 is LGHNT and CDR2 FRNRAP. V was pared by 5 bases and J by 0 bases, with 13 bases between. CDR3 sequence (DNA): TGTGCTAGTGGTGGACCGACAGCAGCAACTAATGAAAAACTGTTTTTT. Translation gives CASGGPTAATNEKLFF.

In this sample, this clone turned up once. V is TRBV5-6 and J is TRBJ1-1; TRBD1 might be the D (5 bases). The CDR3 loop spans 14 amino acids. CDR1 and CDR2 (germline): SGHDT, YYEEEE. The germline V and J ends were trimmed by 2 bases and 2 bases, with 10 bases remaining between them. In DNA form, the CDR3 reads TGTGCCAGCAGCTTCGGAGGGGTTAACACTGAAGCTTTCTTT. It specifies CASSFGGVNTEAFF.

The chain has TRBV10-3 and TRBJ1-6; 7 positions agree with TRBD1. Germline CDR1 and CDR2: ENHRY and SYGVKD. V shed 3 bases, J shed 7 bases, and the junction held 6 bases outside the gene matches. The CDR3 loop spans 15 amino acids. Here the CDR3 reads CAISDSTGRNSPLHF. The CDR3 region has the DNA TGTGCCATCAGTGACTCGACAGGGAGAAATTCACCCCTCCACTTT.

The chain has TRBV7-2 and TRBJ2-4; 7 bases line up with TRBD2. Germline lookup yields CDR1 SGHTA and CDR2 FQGNSA. Germline trimming cut 0 bases from V and 8 bases from J; bases unmatched to any gene: 4. The CDR3 runs 14 residues. CDR3 DNA: TGTGCCAGCAGCTTAGCGGGCCGGGGGGACATTCAGTACTTC. Amino acid sequence: CASSLAGRGDIQYF.

This sequence joins TRBV2 and TRBJ1-1, with unresolved D. CDR3 length: 13 amino acids. In germline, CDR1 is SNHLY, CDR2 FYNNEI. Deletions cut 7 bases from V and 3 bases from J, with 12 bases between. The CDR3 nucleotides read TGTGCCAGCAAACGCCCCGGGGACACTGAAGCTTTCTTT. Translated, it gives CASKRPGDTEAFF.

This clone showed up just once. The chain is built from TRBV19 and TRBJ1-2; D uncertain. Per the germline V gene, CDR1 is LNHDA and CDR2 is SQIVND (reference sequence). This CDR3 is 16 amino acids long. Trimming stripped 0 bases from V and 8 bases from J, with 19 bases between. This CDR3 is CASSIDLPGGVGGYTF. CDR3 sequence (DNA): TGTGCCAGTAGTATAGATCTTCCCGGCGGGGTAGGCGGCTACACCTTC.

V is TRBV2 and J is TRBJ1-4; D remains ambiguous. The CDR3 spans 14 residues. Germline V CDR1 and CDR2: SNHLY, FYNNEI. Trimming removed 6 bases at V and 0 bases at J, with 8 bases between. This CDR3 is CASSRSTTNEKLFF. DNA for the CDR3: TGTGCCAGCAGCAGGTCCACAACTAATGAAAAACTGTTTTTT.

This clone was counted only a few times. V usage is TRBV10-1 and J usage is TRBJ2-1; D is possibly TRBD2 (5 bases). Trimming shortened V by 2 bases and J by 7 bases, and 15 bases separated the two germline ends. Germline CDR1 reads WNHNN; CDR2 reads SYGVQD (reference sequence). CDR3 size: 15 residues. DNA of the CDR3: TGCGCCAGCAGTGAGAACGCCCGGGGTCAAAATGAGCAGTTCTTC. Translated, it gives CASSENARGQNEQFF.

This clone was seen a handful of times. This chain connects TRBV10-1 to TRBJ2-5, with 12 bases matching TRBD2. The J segment lost 5 bases and the V segment lost 4 bases, leaving 5 bases of the junction unmatched. The germline gives CDR1 WNHNN, CDR2 SYGVQD (reference sequence). The CDR3 has 15 residues. This CDR3 reads CASSASGRVAETQYF. The DNA of the CDR3 is TGCGCCAGCAGTGCTAGCGGGAGGGTCGCGGAGACCCAGTACTTC.

The chain carries TRBV2 and TRBJ1-1; no clear D. This CDR3 contains 13 residues. CDR1 and CDR2 from the germline V gene are SNHLY and FYNNEI. V lost 7 bases, J lost 6 bases, and 15 bases lay in between. The chain's CDR3 is CASTERDEAEAFF. The CDR3 DNA reads as TGTGCCAGCACCGAGAGGGATGAAGCTGAAGCTTTCTTT.

This clone was counted a few times. The chain is built from TRBV30 and TRBJ2-1, with 7 positions matching TRBD2. The CDR3 is 14 residues long. Losses at the gene ends were 6 bases for V and 6 bases for J; bases not matched to a gene: 11. CDR1 and CDR2 (germline): GTSNPN, SVGIG (reference sequence). CDR3 DNA sequence: TGTGCCTGCCAAGGCGGGAGATTAAGCAATGAGCAGTTCTTC. Amino acid sequence: CACQGGRLSNEQFF. Together with reference TRBV30 and TRBJ2-1, the CDR3 gives the full variable domain: SQTIHQWPATLVQPVGSPLSLECTVEGTSNPNLYWYRQAAGRGLQLLFYSVGIGQISSEVPQNLSASRPQDRQFILSSKKLLLSDSGFYLCACQGGRLSNEQFFGPGTRLTVL.